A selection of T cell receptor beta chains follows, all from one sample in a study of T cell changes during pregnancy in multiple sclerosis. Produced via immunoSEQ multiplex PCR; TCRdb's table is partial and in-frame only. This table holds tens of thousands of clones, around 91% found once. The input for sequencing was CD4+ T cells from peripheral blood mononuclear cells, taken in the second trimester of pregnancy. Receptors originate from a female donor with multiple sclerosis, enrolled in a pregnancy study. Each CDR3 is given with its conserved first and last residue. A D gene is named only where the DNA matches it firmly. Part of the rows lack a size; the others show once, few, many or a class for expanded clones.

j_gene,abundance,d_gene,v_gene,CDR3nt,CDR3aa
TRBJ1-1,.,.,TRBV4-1,TGCGCCAGCAGCCAAGGCGTCGACACTGAAGCTTTCTTT,CASSQGVDTEAFF
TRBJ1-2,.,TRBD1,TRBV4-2,TGTGCCAGCAGCCAAGTTTGGACAGGGGGGTTGGATGGCTACACCTTC,CASSQVWTGGLDGYTF
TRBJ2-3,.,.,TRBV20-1,TGCAGTGCTAGAGCGGGGGAAACGCAGTATTTT,CSARAGETQYF
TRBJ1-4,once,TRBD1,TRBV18,TGTGCCAGCTCCACACAGGGGGCGAAGGAAAAACTGTTTTTT,CASSTQGAKEKLFF
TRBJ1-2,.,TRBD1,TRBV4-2,TGTGCCAGCAGCCAAGTTGACAGGGACAATGGCTACACCTTC,CASSQVDRDNGYTF
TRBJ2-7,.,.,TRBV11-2,TGTGCCAGCAGCTTAGGGCCCTCTTCCTCCGAGCAGTACTTC,CASSLGPSSSEQYF
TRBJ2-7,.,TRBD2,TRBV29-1,TGCAGCGTTGACCACGGGCTAGCGGGAAGCGAGCAGTACTTC,CSVDHGLAGSEQYF
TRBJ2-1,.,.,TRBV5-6,TGTGCCAGCAGCTTTTTAGAGAACAATGAGCAGTTCTTC,CASSFLENNEQFF
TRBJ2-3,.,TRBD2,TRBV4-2,TGTGCCAGCAGCCAAGATTGGAAGGCGGGAGGGCCCGGCACAGATACGCAGTATTTT,CASSQDWKAGGPGTDTQYF
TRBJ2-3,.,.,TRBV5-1,TGCGCCAGCAGCAGAGGACAGATCACAGATACGCAGTATTTT,CASSRGQITDTQYF
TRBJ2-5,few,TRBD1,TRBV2,TGTGCCAAGACCGGGACAGCTAAAGAGACCCAGTACTTC,CAKTGTAKETQYF
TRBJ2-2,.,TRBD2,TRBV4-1,TGCGCCAGCAGCCCCCTGAGGTCGGGAGGTAACACCGGGGAGCTGTTTTTT,CASSPLRSGGNTGELFF
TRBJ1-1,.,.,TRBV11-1,TGTGCCAGCAGCACACAACCGAACACTGAAGCTTTCTTT,CASSTQPNTEAFF
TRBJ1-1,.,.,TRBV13,TGTGCCAGCATAAAGGGGCTGACCATGAACACTGAAGCTTTCTTT,CASIKGLTMNTEAFF
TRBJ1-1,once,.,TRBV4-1,TGCGCCAGCAGCCCCCCCCTCATGAGCACTGAAGCTTTCTTT,CASSPPLMSTEAFF
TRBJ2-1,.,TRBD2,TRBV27,TGTGCCAGCAGTTTTGTGCCTAGCGGAGCGGTCTCCTACAATGAGCAGTTCTTC,CASSFVPSGAVSYNEQFF
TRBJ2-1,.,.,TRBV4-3,TGCGCCAGTGAATTTCGGAATGAGCAGTTCTTC,CASEFRNEQFF
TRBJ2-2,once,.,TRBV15,TGTGCCACCAGCAGAGATCTCGTCAACACCGGGGAGCTGTTTTTT,CATSRDLVNTGELFF
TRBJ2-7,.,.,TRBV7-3,TGTGCCAGCAGCTTATACGGGGGCGAGCAGTACTTC,CASSLYGGEQYF
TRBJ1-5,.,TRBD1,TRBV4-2,TGTGCCAGCAGCCAAGCCACAGGGGCGGGGTATAGCAATCAGCCCCAGCATTTT,CASSQATGAGYSNQPQHF
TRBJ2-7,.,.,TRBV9,TGTGCCAGCAGCCTCCCTACCACAGAAGACTACGAGCAGTACTTC,CASSLPTTEDYEQYF
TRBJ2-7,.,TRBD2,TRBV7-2,TGTGCCAGCAGCCAAACCGGGACTAGCGGGTACGAGCAGTACTTC,CASSQTGTSGYEQYF
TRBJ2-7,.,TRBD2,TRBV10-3,TGTGCCATCAGTGAGTCAGTGCCTAGCGGGAGTTTCCCCTACGAGCAGTACTTC,CAISESVPSGSFPYEQYF
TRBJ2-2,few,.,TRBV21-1,TGTGCCTGCCCATTGGACAGGTACACTGAGGAGCTGTTTTTT,CACPLDRYTEELFF
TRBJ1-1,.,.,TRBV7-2,TGTGCCAGCAGCTTAGTTCCGGGGATGAACACTGAAGCTTTCTTT,CASSLVPGMNTEAFF
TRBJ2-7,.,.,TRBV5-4,TGTGCCAGCAGCGGCCGGGACCAGGGGGAGCAGTACTTC,CASSGRDQGEQYF
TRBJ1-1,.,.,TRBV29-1,TGCAGCGGTATCAGACTGGCAAACACTGAAGCTTTCTTT,CSGIRLANTEAFF
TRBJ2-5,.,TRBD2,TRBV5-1,TGCGCCAGCAGCTCCCCTCTAGCGGGACGGACACTAGAGACCCAGTACTTC,CASSSPLAGRTLETQYF
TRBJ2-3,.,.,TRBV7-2,TGTGCCAGCAGGCTTGGAGGAACACGCACAGATACGCAGTATTTT,CASRLGGTRTDTQYF
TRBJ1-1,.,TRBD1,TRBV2,TGTGCCAGCAGTGATGCACAGGGGGCCGACACTGAAGCTTTCTTT,CASSDAQGADTEAFF
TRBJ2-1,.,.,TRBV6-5,TGTGCCAGCAGTAATTCAAATGAGCAGTTCTTC,CASSNSNEQFF
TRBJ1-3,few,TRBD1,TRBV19,TGTGCCAGTAGTATCCGGACAGGAACGGGAAACACCATATATTTT,CASSIRTGTGNTIYF
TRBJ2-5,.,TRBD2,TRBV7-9,TGTGCCAGCAGCTTCTACCTAGCGGATCAAGAGACCCAGTACTTC,CASSFYLADQETQYF
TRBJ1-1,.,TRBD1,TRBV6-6,TGTGCCAGCATTACAGGGGGCTGGAACACTGAAGCTTTCTTT,CASITGGWNTEAFF
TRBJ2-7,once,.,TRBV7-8,TGTGCCAGCAGCGAGGGGGACGGGTCCTCCTACGAGCAGTACTTC,CASSEGDGSSYEQYF
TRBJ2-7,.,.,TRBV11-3,TGTGCCAGCAGCTTAGATTCTCTCTACGAGCAGTACTTC,CASSLDSLYEQYF
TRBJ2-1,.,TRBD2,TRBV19,TGTGCCAGTAGTACTAGCGGGATATCCTACAATGAGCAGTTCTTC,CASSTSGISYNEQFF
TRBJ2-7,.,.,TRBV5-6,TGTGCCAGCAGTACGCGCACCTACGAGCAGTACTTC,CASSTRTYEQYF